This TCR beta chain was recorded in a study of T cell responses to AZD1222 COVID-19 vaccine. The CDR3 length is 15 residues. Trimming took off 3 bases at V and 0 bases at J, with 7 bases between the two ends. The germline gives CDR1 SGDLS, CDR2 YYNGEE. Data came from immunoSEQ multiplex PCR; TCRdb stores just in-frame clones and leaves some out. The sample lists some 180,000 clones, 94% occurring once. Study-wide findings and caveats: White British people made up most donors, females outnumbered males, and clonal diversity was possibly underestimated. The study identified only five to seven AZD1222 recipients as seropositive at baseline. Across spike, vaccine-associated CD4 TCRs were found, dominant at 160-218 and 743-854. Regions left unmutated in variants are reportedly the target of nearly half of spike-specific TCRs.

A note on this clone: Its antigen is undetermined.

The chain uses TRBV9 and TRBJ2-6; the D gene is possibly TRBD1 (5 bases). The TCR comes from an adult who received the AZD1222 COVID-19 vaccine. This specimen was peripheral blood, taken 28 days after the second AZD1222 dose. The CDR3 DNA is TGTGCCAGCAGCGGCGACAGCTCTGGGGCCAACGTCCTGACTTTC. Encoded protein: CASSGDSSGANVLTF.